This TCR beta chain was profiled in a study of shared clonotypes between healthy human individuals. Clones were sequenced by immunoSEQ multiplex PCR, and TCRdb holds only the in-frame ones, with some missing. This sample has about 2,200,000 clones, with about 93% found just once. This CDR3 is 14 amino acids long. V was clipped by 3 bases and J by 5 bases; unmatched bases: 1. The germline gives CDR1 KGHSH, CDR2 LQKENI. Terminally differentiated effector memory CD45RA+ cells were excluded by CCR7 positive selection of CD45RO-negative cells. The material sequenced was naive CD8+ T cells from PBMCs. The chain uses TRBV18 and TRBJ1-5; 10 positions match TRBD1. This TCR was sampled from a man aged 18 to 35 in good health. Some clones in this sample may be carry-over from other donors' samples. In nucleotides, the CDR3 is TGTGCCAGCTCACCCGGACAGGGGGATCAGCCCCAGCATTTT. It encodes CASSPGQGDQPQHF.